Each of the 3 T cell receptor beta chains below was sequenced from the same sample in a study of T cells in Graves' hyperthyroidism and ophthalmopathy. RNA transcripts were the template for amplifying TCR beta CDR3 regions. TCR CDR3 regions were first amplified by RT-PCR with HTBI primers. Each CDR3 protein gets one entry after TCRdb re-called the multiplex PCR reads with MiXCR. The sample holds 350,000 to 400,000 distinct CDR3 sequences, roughly 18% seen once. Input material: blood. These receptors were collected from a man aged 18 to 29 with Graves' ophthalmopathy.

The V gene is TRBV9, the J gene TRBJ1-5; 7 bases fit TRBD1. The CDR3 is 14 amino acids. The V gene's germline CDR1 is SGDLS and CDR2 YYNGEE. Germline trimming cut 9 bases from V and 1 base from J; bases unmatched to any gene: 7. CDR3 nucleotide sequence: TGTGCCAACCGACAGGGTTGGAGCAATCAGCCCCAGCATTTT. This translates into CANRQGWSNQPQHF.

The chain has TRBV29-1 and TRBJ2-7; 11 nucleotides agree with TRBD1. Trimming cost V 4 bases and J 4 bases; bases outside gene matches: 3. Germline CDR1 reads SQVTM; CDR2 reads ANQGSEA. This CDR3 region has 13 residues. The CDR3 loop reads CSVAGQGAYEQYF. CDR3 DNA sequence: TGCAGCGTTGCTGGACAGGGGGCATACGAGCAGTACTTC.

As to this clonotype: A read error may be the cause here, since a much bigger clone is one base away. The V gene is TRBV5-1, the J gene TRBJ2-3; tentative D call: TRBD2 (6 bases). CDR1 and CDR2 (germline): SGHRS, YFSETQ. The germline V and J ends were trimmed by 4 bases and 4 bases, with 16 bases remaining between them. This CDR3 is 15 amino acids long. CDR3 nucleotides: TGCGCCAGCAGCCACAGCGGGTCGAGCGCAGATACGCAGTATTTT. It codes for CASSHSGSSADTQYF. The full variable domain, rest sourced from reference TRBV5-1 and TRBJ2-3, is KAGVTQTPRYLIKTRGQQVTLSCSPISGHRSVSWYQQTPGQGLQFLFEYFSETQRNKGNFPGRFSGRQFSNSRSEMNVSTLELGDSALYLCASSHSGSSADTQYFGPGTRLTVL.